The 5 T cell receptor beta chains in this list originate from one sample, sequenced in a study of blood T cell repertoires in COVID-19. Assay used: immunoSEQ multiplex PCR; TCRdb lists only in-frame clones, some missing. The sample contains just over 300,000 clones, roughly 89% of which appear only once. The sample taken for sequencing was PBMCs or T cells enriched from blood (not recorded which). The receptors originated from a woman aged 18-30 years with acute COVID-19.

The V and J genes are TRBV7-9 and TRBJ1-4; TRBD1 might be the D (6 bases). Germline CDR1 SEHNR, CDR2 FQNEAQ (reference sequence). Deletions cut 5 bases from V and 8 bases from J, with 12 bases between. The CDR3 is 13 residues long. The CDR3 region has the DNA TGTGCCAGCAGCATGGGGGGGCGAGAAAAACTGTTTTTT. Encoded protein: CASSMGGREKLFF.

The V call is TRBV14, the J call TRBJ1-6; no clear D. Germline CDR1 SGHDN, CDR2 FVKESK. The ends were cut back, 1 base at V and 4 bases at J, with 11 bases in the middle. CDR3 size: 16 residues. DNA of the CDR3: TGTGCCAGCAGCCAAGTGACGGGAGGATATAATTCACCCCTCCACTTT. It yields the protein CASSQVTGGYNSPLHF.

This chain joins TRBV3-1 (or the pseudogene TRBV3-2) and TRBJ2-1; D might be TRBD2 (5 bases). V lost 5 bases and J 0 bases, leaving 17 bases between the germline ends. CDR3 size: 17 residues. The germline V gene encodes CDR1 LGHDT and CDR2 YNNKEL (reference sequence). CDR3 DNA sequence: TGTGCCAGCAGCTACCCCCCCGGGGTGAGCTCCTACAATGAGCAGTTCTTC. It yields the protein CASSYPPGVSSYNEQFF.

The genes are TRBV5-1 and TRBJ1-6; 7 bases line up with TRBD1. The CDR3 spans 15 residues. Trimming took 3 bases from V and 10 from J; bases not matched to a gene: 10. The germline CDR1 and CDR2 sequences are SGHRS and YFSETQ. CDR3 DNA: TGCGCCAGCAGCTCCTTAGGGGGCGAAGGGTCACCCCTCCACTTT. This encodes CASSSLGGEGSPLHF. Full variable domain (remainder filled in from reference TRBV5-1 and TRBJ1-6): KAGVTQTPRYLIKTRGQQVTLSCSPISGHRSVSWYQQTPGQGLQFLFEYFSETQRNKGNFPGRFSGRQFSNSRSEMNVSTLELGDSALYLCASSSLGGEGSPLHFGNGTRLTVT.

This clone appeared a few times. The chain recombines TRBV5-5 with TRBJ2-7; 9 positions agree with TRBD1. With V trimmed by 5 bases and J by 5 bases, 11 bases remained unmatched. CDR3 length: 15 amino acids. The V gene's germline CDR1 is SGHKS and CDR2 YYEKEE (reference sequence). The CDR3 loop reads CASRTEQGAVDEQYF. As DNA, the CDR3 is TGTGCCAGCAGGACTGAACAGGGGGCCGTCGACGAGCAGTACTTC.